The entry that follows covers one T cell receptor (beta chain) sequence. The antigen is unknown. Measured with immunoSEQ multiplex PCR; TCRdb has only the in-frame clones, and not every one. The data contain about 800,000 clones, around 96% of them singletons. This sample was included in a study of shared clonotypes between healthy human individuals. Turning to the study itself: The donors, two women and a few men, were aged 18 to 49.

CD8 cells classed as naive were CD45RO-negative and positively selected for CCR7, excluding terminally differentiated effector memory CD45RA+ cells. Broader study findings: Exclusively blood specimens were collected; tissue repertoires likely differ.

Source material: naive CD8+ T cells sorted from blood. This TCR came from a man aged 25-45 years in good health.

The CDR3 region is CASSETGDTEAFF. In DNA, the CDR3 is TGTGCCAGCAGTGAAACAGGGGATACTGAAGCTTTCTTT. The chain joins TRBV2 to TRBJ1-1; 7 bases align to TRBD1. Germline V CDR1 and CDR2: SNHLY, FYNNEI. The V segment lost 2 bases and the J segment 5 bases; nucleotides outside the gene matches: 2. The CDR3 has 13 amino acids.